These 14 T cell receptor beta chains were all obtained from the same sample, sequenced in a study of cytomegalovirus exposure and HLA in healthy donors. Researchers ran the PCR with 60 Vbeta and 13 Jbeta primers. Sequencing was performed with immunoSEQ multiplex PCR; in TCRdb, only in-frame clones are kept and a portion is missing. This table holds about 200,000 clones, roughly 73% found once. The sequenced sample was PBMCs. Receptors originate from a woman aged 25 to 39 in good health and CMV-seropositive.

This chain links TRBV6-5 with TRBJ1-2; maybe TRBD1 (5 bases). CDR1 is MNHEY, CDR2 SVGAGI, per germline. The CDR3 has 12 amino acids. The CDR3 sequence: CAIGAANYGYTF. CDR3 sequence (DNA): TGTGCTATAGGGGCCGCTAACTATGGCTACACCTTC.

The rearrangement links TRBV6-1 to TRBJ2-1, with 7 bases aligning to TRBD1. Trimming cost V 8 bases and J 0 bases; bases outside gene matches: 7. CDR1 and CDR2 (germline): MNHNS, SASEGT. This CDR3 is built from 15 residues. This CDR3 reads CASGGQVISYNEQFF. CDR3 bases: TGTGCCAGCGGAGGACAGGTTATCTCCTACAATGAGCAGTTCTTC.

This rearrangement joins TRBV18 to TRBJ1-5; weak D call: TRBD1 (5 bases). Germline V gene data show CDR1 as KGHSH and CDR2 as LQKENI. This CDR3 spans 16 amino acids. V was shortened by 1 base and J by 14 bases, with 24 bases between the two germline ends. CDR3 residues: CASSPRQGSQMTTKHF. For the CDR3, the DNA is TGTGCCAGCTCACCACGGCAGGGATCGCAGATGACCACTAAGCATTTT.

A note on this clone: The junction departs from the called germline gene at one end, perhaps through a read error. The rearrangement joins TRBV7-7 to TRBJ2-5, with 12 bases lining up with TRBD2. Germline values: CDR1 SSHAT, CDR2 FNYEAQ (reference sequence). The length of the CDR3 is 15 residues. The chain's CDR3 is CASSLRTSGAETQYF. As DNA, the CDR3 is TGTGCTAGCAGCTTAAGGACTAGCGGGGCGGAGACCCAGTACTTC.

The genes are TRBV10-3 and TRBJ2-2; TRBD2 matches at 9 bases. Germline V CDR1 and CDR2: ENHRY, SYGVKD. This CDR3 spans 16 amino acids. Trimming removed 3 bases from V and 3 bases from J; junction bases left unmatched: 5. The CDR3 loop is CAISDRLAGYTGELFF. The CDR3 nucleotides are TGTGCCATCAGTGATCGGCTAGCGGGATACACCGGGGAGCTGTTTTTT.

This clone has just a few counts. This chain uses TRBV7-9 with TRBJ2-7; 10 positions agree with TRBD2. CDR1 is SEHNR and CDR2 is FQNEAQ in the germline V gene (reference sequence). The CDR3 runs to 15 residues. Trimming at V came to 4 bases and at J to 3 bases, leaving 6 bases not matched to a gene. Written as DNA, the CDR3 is TGTGCCAGCAGCTCACTAGCGGGAATTCACTACGAGCAGTACTTC. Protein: CASSSLAGIHYEQYF. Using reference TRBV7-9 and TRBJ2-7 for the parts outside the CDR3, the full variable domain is DTGVSQNPRHKITKRGQNVTFRCDPISEHNRLYWYRQTLGQGPEFLTYFQNEAQLEKSRLLSDRFSAERPKGSFSTLEIQRTEQGDSAMYLCASSSLAGIHYEQYFGPGTRLTVT.

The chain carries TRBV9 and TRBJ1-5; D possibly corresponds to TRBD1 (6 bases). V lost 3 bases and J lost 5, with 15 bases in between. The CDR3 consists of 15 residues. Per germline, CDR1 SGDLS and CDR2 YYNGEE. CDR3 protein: CASSDLGTPYQPQHF. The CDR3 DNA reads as TGTGCCAGCAGCGACCTTGGGACACCTTATCAGCCCCAGCATTTT. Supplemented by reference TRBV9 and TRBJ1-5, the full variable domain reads DSGVTQTPKHLITATGQRVTLRCSPRSGDLSVYWYQQSLDQGLQFLIQYYNGEERAKGNILERFSAQQFPDLHSELNLSSLELGDSALYFCASSDLGTPYQPQHFGDGTRLSIL.

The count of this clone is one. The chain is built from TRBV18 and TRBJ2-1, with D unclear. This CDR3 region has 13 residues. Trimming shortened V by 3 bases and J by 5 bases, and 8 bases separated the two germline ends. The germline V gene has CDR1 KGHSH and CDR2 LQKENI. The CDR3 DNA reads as TGTGCCAGCTCACCCGCGGCAAACAATGAGCAGTTCTTC. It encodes CASSPAANNEQFF.

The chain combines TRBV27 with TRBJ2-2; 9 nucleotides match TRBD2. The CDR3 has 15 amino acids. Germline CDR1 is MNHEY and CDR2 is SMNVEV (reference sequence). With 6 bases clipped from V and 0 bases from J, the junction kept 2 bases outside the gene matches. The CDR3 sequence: CASRPSGANTGELFF. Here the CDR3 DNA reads TGTGCCAGCAGACCTAGCGGGGCGAACACCGGGGAGCTGTTTTTT.

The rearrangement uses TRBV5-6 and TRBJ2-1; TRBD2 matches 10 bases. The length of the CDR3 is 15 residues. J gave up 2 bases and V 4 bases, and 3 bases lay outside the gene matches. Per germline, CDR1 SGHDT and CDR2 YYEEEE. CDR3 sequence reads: CASSISGRPYNEQFF. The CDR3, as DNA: TGTGCCAGCAGCATTAGCGGGAGGCCCTACAATGAGCAGTTCTTC.

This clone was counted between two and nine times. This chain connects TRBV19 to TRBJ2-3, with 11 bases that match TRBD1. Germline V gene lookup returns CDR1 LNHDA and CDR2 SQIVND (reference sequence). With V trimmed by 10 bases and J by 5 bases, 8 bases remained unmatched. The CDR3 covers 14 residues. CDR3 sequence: CATSGQGAGDTQYF. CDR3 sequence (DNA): TGTGCCACCTCCGGACAGGGGGCTGGAGATACGCAGTATTTT.

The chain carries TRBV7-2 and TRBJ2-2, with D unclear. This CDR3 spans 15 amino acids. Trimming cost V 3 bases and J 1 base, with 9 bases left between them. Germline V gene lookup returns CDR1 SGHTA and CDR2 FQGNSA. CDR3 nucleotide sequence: TGTGCCAGCAGCTTCAGGCAGAGGAACACCGGGGAGCTGTTTTTT. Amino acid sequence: CASSFRQRNTGELFF.

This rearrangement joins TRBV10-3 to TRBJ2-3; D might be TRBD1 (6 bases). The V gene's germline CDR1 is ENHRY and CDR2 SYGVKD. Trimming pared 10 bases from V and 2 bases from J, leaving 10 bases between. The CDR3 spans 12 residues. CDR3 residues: CATGDDTDTQYF. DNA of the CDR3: TGTGCCACAGGGGACGACACAGATACGCAGTATTTT.

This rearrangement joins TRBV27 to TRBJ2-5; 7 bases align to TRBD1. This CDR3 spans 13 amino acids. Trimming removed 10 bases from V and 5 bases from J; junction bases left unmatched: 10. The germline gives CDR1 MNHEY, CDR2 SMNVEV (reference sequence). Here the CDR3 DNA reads TGTGCCATCTCGACAGGGCCGGGGGAGACCCAGTACTTC. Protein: CAISTGPGETQYF.